This T cell receptor (beta chain) was documented in a study of blood T cell repertoires in COVID-19. The overall study: The analysed material was cDNA or gDNA that came from T cells, B-cell-depleted T cells, or PBMCs.

The authors' processing: Amplified reference gene primers provided the basis for estimating nucleated cell counts. Using immunoSEQ multiplex PCR, the repertoire was profiled, and TCRdb retains in-frame clones only, with some absent. V and J calls and clone size are given by that table; D and trimming were obtained from the DNA. The table includes 400,000 to 450,000 clones, over 75% detected once. J was trimmed by 0 bases and V by 7 bases; bases with no gene match: 9. Germline CDR1 and CDR2: MDHEN and SYDVKM. The length of the CDR3 is 15 residues. Residents of 24 US areas, aged about 18 to 89 years, made up the participants. Either two negative PCRs, clearance, or symptom resolution qualified Cohort 3 donors as recovered.

The chain combines TRBV28 with TRBJ2-7; the match to TRBD2 covers 7 bases. The source of this sequence is a man aged 30 to 45 who had recovered from COVID-19. The sample consisted of PBMCs or T cells enriched from blood (not recorded which). The CDR3 spells CASTHPASGSYEQYF. The CDR3 DNA sequence: TGTGCCAGCACCCACCCGGCTAGCGGCTCCTACGAGCAGTACTTC.